The TCR beta chain described here comes from a study of blood T cell repertoires in COVID-19. This CDR3 is 12 amino acids long. Germline values: CDR1 MDHEN, CDR2 SYDVKM. V was pared by 2 bases and J by 6 bases, with 8 bases between. The data were produced by immunoSEQ multiplex PCR, yet TCRdb's version contains in-frame clones alone and is incomplete. Here the sample spans 27,000 or so clones, roughly 90% being singletons. This sequence originates from a human donor with active COVID-19. The donor label of this sample is uncertain. Sequencing was performed on peripheral blood. The chain combines TRBV28 with TRBJ2-7; perhaps TRBD1 as D (5 bases). The CDR3 protein is CASSLAGREQYF. The CDR3 DNA reads TGTGCCAGCAGTTTAGCAGGGCGCGAGCAGTACTTC.